This TCR beta chain stems from a study of Tregs in tolerant kidney transplant recipients (dated by TCRdb to the late 2010s). In the study overall: The study used TCRbeta sequencing to identify donor-specific regulatory T cells before combined kidney and bone marrow transplantation, then tracked those cells after transplant. TCRbeta repertoire sequencing was used in a few healthy controls to compare several ways of expanding Tregs specific for an allogeneic donor. What the research found in general, with its limitations: The most biologically relevant and donor-specific TCRbeta repertoire appeared to be identified by expanding Tregs with activated donor B cells. Biological reproducibility was not examined directly, but technical replication error appeared to be minimal. The study was constrained by small patient numbers, and validation of the findings is required in larger populations and under other immunosuppression protocols.

Thawed PBMCs were FACS-sorted into unstimulated Tregs (CD4+CD25+CD127-), CD4+ non-Tregs (CD4+CD25-), CD4 cells and CD8 cells. Blood from healthy controls was obtained either as purchased buffy coats or from healthy volunteers. Healthy control blood was processed to PBMCs with a Ficoll density gradient and then cryopreserved, whereas patient PBMCs were collected both before and after transplant. Genomic DNA was extracted from sorted cells with the QIAGEN DNeasy Blood and Tissue Kit for TCRbeta CDR3 sequencing. High-throughput TCRbeta CDR3 sequencing, including PCR amplification with bias correction and internal controls, was performed commercially through immunoSEQ. Per the original workflow: A unique productive TCRbeta sequence was defined by the CDR3 nucleotide sequence when primers matched, and otherwise by the CDR3 amino acid sequence together with the Vbeta and Jbeta genes. To correct for sorting error, sequences found in more than one sorted population at a frequency ratio of 2:1 or less were discarded, and the remaining shared sequences were assigned to the population with the higher frequency. Donor-reactive sequences were defined as at least 5-fold expanded in CFSE-low cells versus unstimulated cells, with frequency of at least 0.01% in CFSE-low cells. Jensen-Shannon divergence, calculated on the top 100 TCRbeta sequences ranked by frequency, was used to quantify repertoire divergence. When a sample had multiple sequencing runs, each run was corrected for sorting error separately and the runs were then pooled. TCRdb obtained this table from immuneACCESS and retained in-frame rearrangements with V and J assigned. These tables miss some clones; where compared with another copy, unresolved V genes account for less than half of the shortfall, and the remainder is unexplained. V and J calls plus clone size are reproduced from that table; the DNA served to infer D and trimming. The sample contains some 240,000 clones, about four fifths of them found a single time. The ten biggest clones cover about 0.68% of the sample.

Comment on this clone: The antigen this receptor binds is unknown. It has no much larger one-base neighbor in the sample; base qualities were not kept.

This sequence was found in a human donor in good health. The source material was CD4+ T cells from blood.

The CDR3 in this case is CASSMTGGTYNEQFF. The nucleotides are TGTGCCAGCAGCATGACAGGGGGCACCTACAATGAGCAGTTCTTC. The rearrangement combines TRBV7-3 with TRBJ2-1; 10 middle bases align to TRBD1. The CDR3 runs 15 amino acids, cysteine and phenylalanine included. Solely the CDR3 DNA is kept, with 45 bases framed from the first base. Relative to germline, V is missing 5 bases and J is missing 2 bases, with 3 bases of the junction outside any gene match. The germline V gene yields SGHTA for CDR1 and FQGTGA for CDR2.